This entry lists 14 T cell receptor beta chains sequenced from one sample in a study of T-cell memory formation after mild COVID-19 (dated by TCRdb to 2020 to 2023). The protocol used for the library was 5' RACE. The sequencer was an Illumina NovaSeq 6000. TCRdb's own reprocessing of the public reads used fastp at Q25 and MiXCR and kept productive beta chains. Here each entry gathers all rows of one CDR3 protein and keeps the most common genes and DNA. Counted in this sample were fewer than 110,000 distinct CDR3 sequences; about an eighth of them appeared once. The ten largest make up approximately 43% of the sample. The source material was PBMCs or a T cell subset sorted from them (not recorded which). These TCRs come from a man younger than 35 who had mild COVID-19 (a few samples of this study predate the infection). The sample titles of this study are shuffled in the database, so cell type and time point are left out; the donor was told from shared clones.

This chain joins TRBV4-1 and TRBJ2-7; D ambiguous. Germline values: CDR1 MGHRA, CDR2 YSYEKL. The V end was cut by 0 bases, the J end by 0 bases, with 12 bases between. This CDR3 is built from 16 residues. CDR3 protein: CASSQELREGSYEQYF. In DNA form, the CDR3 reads TGCGCCAGCAGCCAAGAACTCCGAGAAGGCTCCTACGAGCAGTACTTC.

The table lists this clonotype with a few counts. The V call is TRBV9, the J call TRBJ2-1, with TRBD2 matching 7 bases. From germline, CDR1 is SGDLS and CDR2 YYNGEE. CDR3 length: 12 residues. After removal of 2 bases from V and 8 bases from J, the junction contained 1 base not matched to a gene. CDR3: CASSVREDEQFF. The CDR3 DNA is TGTGCCAGCAGCGTCCGGGAGGATGAGCAGTTCTTC.

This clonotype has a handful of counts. The CDR3 here is CASSYSAVNSNQPQHF. CDR3 bases: TGTGCCAGCAGTTACTCCGCGGTCAATAGCAATCAGCCCCAGCATTTT. The J gene is TRBJ1-5, the V gene TRBV6-2 or TRBV6-3; D not certain. The CDR3 extends over 16 amino acids. Germline values: CDR1 MNHEY, CDR2 SVGEGT. V was trimmed by 0 bases and J by 0 bases, leaving 9 bases between them.

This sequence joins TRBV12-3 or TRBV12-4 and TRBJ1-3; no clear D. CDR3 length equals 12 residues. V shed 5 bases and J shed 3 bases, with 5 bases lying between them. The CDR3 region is CASSLNGNTIYF. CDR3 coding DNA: TGTGCCAGCAGTCTTAATGGAAACACCATATATTTT.

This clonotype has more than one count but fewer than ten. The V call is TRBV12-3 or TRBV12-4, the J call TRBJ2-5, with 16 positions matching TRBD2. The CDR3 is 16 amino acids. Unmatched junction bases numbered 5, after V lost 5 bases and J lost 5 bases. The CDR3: CASSKGLAGGLETQYF. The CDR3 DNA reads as TGTGCCAGCAGTAAGGGACTAGCGGGGGGGCTGGAGACCCAGTACTTC.

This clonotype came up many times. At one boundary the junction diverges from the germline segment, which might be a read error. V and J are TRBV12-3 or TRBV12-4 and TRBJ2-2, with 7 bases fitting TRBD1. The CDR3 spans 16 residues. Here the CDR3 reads CASSYPTGVNIGELFF. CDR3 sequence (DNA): TGTGCCAGCAGCTACCCCACAGGGGTCAACATCGGGGAGCTGTTTTTT.

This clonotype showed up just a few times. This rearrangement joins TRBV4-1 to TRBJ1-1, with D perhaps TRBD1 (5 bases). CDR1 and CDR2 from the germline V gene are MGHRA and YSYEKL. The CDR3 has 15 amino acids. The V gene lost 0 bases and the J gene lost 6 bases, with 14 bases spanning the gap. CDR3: CASSQEAGRAAEAFF. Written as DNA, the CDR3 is TGCGCCAGCAGCCAAGAAGCGGGCAGGGCCGCTGAAGCTTTCTTT.

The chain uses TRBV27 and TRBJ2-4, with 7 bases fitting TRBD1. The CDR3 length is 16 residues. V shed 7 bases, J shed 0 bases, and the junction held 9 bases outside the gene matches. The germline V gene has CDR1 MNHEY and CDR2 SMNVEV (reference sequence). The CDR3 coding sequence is TGTGCCAGCAAGACAGGGTTGAAAATAGCCAAAAACATTCAGTACTTC. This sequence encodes CASKTGLKIAKNIQYF.

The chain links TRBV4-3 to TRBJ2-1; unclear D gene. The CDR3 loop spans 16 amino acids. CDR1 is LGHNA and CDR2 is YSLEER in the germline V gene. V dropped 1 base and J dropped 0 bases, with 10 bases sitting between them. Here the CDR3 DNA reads TGCGCCAGCAGCCAAGTGGACGGCAGCTCCTACAATGAGCAGTTCTTC. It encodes CASSQVDGSSYNEQFF.

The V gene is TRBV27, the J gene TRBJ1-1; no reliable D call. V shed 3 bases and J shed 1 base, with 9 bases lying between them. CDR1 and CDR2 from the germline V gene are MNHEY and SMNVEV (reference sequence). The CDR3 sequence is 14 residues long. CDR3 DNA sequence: TGTGCCAGCAGTTTCAGAACATCGAACACTGAAGCTTTCTTT. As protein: CASSFRTSNTEAFF.

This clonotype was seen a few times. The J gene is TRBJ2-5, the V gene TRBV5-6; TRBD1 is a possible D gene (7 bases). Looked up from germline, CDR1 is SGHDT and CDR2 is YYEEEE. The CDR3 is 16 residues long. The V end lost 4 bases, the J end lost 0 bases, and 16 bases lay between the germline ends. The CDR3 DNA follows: TGTGCCAGCAGCCCGTTAGCAGGGGGGTACCAAGAGACCCAGTACTTC. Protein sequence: CASSPLAGGYQETQYF.

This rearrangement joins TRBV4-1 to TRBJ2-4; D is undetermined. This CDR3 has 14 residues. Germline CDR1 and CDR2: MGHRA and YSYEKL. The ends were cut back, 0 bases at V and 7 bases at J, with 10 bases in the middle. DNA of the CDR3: TGCGCCAGCAGCCAAGATTGGTTAAAGAACATTCAGTACTTC. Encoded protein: CASSQDWLKNIQYF.

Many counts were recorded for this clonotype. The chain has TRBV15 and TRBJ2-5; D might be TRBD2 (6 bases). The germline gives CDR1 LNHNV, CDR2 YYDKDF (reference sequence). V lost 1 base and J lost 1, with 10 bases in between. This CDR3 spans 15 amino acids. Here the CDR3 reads CATSRGPGGQETQYF. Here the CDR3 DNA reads TGTGCCACCAGCAGAGGCCCCGGGGGCCAAGAGACCCAGTACTTC.

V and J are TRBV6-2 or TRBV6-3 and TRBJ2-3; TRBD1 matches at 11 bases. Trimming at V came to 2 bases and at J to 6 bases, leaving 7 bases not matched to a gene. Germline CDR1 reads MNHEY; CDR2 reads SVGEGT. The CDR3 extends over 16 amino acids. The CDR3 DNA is TGTGCCAGCAGTTACGGGGGACAGGGGGAGGTGGATACGCAGTATTTT. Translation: CASSYGGQGEVDTQYF.